The 16 T cell receptor beta chains in this list originate from one sample, sequenced in a study of cytomegalovirus exposure and HLA in healthy donors. Primers: 60 Vbeta forward and 13 Jbeta reverse. Sequenced by immunoSEQ multiplex PCR; TCRdb stores in-frame clones only, minus some. The sample lists roughly 120,000 clones, 70% to 75% occurring once. What was sequenced was PBMCs. The source is a woman aged 40 to 50 in good health and CMV-seronegative.

V usage is TRBV13 and J usage is TRBJ2-2, with 8 bases lining up with TRBD2. Trimming cost V 8 bases and J 5 bases; bases outside gene matches: 4. The length of the CDR3 is 13 residues. Germline V gene data show CDR1 as PRHDT and CDR2 as FYEKMQ (reference sequence). The CDR3 sequence is CASREGPTGELFF. In nucleotides, the CDR3 is TGTGCCAGCCGGGAGGGGCCGACCGGGGAGCTGTTTTTT.

This clone has only a few counts. V is TRBV9 and J is TRBJ1-2; 8 nucleotides line up with TRBD1. Losses at the gene ends were 0 bases for V and 4 bases for J; bases not matched to a gene: 8. CDR3 length: 16 residues. CDR1 and CDR2 from the germline V gene are SGDLS and YYNGEE. This CDR3 reads CASSVASGQGLYGYTF. The DNA of the CDR3 is TGTGCCAGCAGCGTAGCTTCAGGACAGGGCCTCTATGGCTACACCTTC.

This clone was counted only a few times. The chain couples TRBV5-4 to TRBJ2-1; D remains unclear. Trimming pared 4 bases from V and 4 bases from J, leaving 3 bases between. There are 11 residues in the CDR3. Germline CDR1 and CDR2: SGHNT and YYREEE (reference sequence). The CDR3 bases are TGTGCCAGCAGCACATACAATGAGCAGTTCTTC. It specifies CASSTYNEQFF.

This chain connects TRBV23-1 to TRBJ2-5, with TRBD1 matching 9 bases. The J call may be wrong; the DNA end is better matched by TRBJ2-7. TRBV23-1 is an ORF; its function is uncertain. The CDR3 is 15 amino acids. In DNA form, the CDR3 reads TGCGCCAGCACCAGACAGGGGGTAAATTTCTACGAGCAGTACTTC. Residues: CASTRQGVNFYEQYF.

The rearrangement links TRBV4-2 to TRBJ2-5; 12 bases map to TRBD1. Germline V gene lookup returns CDR1 LGHNA and CDR2 YNFKEQ. Germline trimming cut 1 base from V and 11 bases from J; bases unmatched to any gene: 11. This CDR3 comprises 16 residues. Written as DNA, the CDR3 is TGTGCCAGCAGCCAAGTATCGGGACAGGGGGCAGGAGAGCAGTACTTC. Its translation is CASSQVSGQGAGEQYF.

This clone came up once. The chain recombines TRBV4-2 with TRBJ2-7, with D tentatively TRBD1 (6 bases). V was clipped by 0 bases and J by 1 base, with 13 bases between them. The germline V gene encodes CDR1 LGHNA and CDR2 YNFKEQ. This CDR3 contains 16 residues. The CDR3 region is CASSQEHQGGSYEQYF. CDR3 nucleotides: TGTGCCAGCAGCCAAGAACACCAAGGGGGATCCTACGAGCAGTACTTC.

The gene calls are TRBV19 and TRBJ1-2; D is unclear. V was shortened by 7 bases and J by 4 bases, with 10 bases between the two germline ends. From germline, CDR1 is LNHDA and CDR2 SQIVND (reference sequence). CDR3 length equals 12 residues. CDR3 region: CASNQVSYGYTF. The CDR3, as DNA: TGTGCCAGTAATCAGGTGTCCTATGGCTACACCTTC. Full variable domain (rest looked up from reference TRBV19 and TRBJ1-2): DGGITQSPKYLFRKEGQNVTLSCEQNLNHDAMYWYRQDPGQGLRLIYYSQIVNDFQKGDIAEGYSVSREKKESFPLTVTSAQKNPTAFYLCASNQVSYGYTFGSGTRLTVV.

This sequence joins TRBV11-2 and TRBJ2-7, with 7 bases identical to TRBD2. V shed 7 bases and J 2 bases; nucleotides not matched to a gene: 11. In germline, CDR1 is SGHAT, CDR2 FQNNGV. The CDR3 runs to 15 residues. The CDR3 loop is CASTPWEGSAYEQYF. The CDR3 DNA reads as TGTGCCAGCACACCCTGGGAGGGGTCGGCCTACGAGCAGTACTTC.

The chain combines TRBV6-1 with TRBJ2-1; TRBD1 matches 9 bases. V shed 5 bases and J 7 bases; nucleotides not matched to a gene: 9. In germline, CDR1 is MNHNS, CDR2 SASEGT. This CDR3 region has 15 residues. CDR3 amino acids: CASSPPGTGRNEQFF. The CDR3 coding sequence is TGTGCCAGCAGTCCCCCCGGGACAGGGAGGAATGAGCAGTTCTTC.

The count of this clone is one. The chain couples TRBV5-1 to TRBJ2-5; possible D gene TRBD1, 6 bases. The CDR3 runs to 16 residues. Trimming left V 4 bases short and J 0 bases short, with 16 bases between. Germline V CDR1 and CDR2: SGHRS, YFSETQ. CDR3 sequence reads: CASSPNTGSDQETQYF. DNA for the CDR3: TGCGCCAGCAGCCCCAACACAGGGTCGGACCAAGAGACCCAGTACTTC. The full variable domain, in which reference TRBV5-1 and TRBJ2-5 provide the parts outside the CDR3, is KAGVTQTPRYLIKTRGQQVTLSCSPISGHRSVSWYQQTPGQGLQFLFEYFSETQRNKGNFPGRFSGRQFSNSRSEMNVSTLELGDSALYLCASSPNTGSDQETQYFGPGTRLLVL.

This rearrangement joins TRBV2 to TRBJ1-5, with 9 bases fitting TRBD1. The CDR3 has 13 amino acids. Germline V gene sequence: CDR1 SNHLY, CDR2 FYNNEI. Trimming cost V 7 bases and J 5 bases; bases outside gene matches: 3. CDR3 amino acids: CASTRTGDQPQHF. In DNA, the CDR3 is TGTGCCAGCACTAGGACAGGGGATCAGCCCCAGCATTTT.

CDR3 DNA: TGTGCCAGCAGTGCGACAGGGGGCGGGGGCGAGCAGTACTTC. It translates to CASSATGGGGEQYF. V is TRBV6-5 and J is TRBJ2-7, with 10 bases fitting TRBD1. CDR1 and CDR2 from the germline V gene are MNHEY and SVGAGI. J lost 6 bases, V lost 5 bases, and 7 bases had no gene match. The CDR3 runs 14 residues.

This chain joins TRBV7-9 and TRBJ2-1; 10 nucleotides match TRBD2. Germline CDR1 is SEHNR and CDR2 is FQNEAQ (reference sequence). Trimming at V came to 4 bases and at J to 3 bases, leaving 15 bases not matched to a gene. The CDR3 runs 19 residues. CDR3 protein: CASSSLTETLAGDYNEQFF. CDR3 in DNA: TGTGCCAGCAGCTCATTGACAGAGACCCTAGCGGGAGACTACAATGAGCAGTTCTTC.

The chain recombines TRBV11-2 with TRBJ1-1; TRBD1 agrees at 7 bases. V dropped 5 bases and J dropped 0; count of bases not matched to a gene: 3. Germline assignment: CDR1 SGHAT and CDR2 FQNNGV. This CDR3 region has 14 residues. In DNA form, the CDR3 reads TGTGCCAGCAGCCGACAGGGTATGAACACTGAAGCTTTCTTT. Amino acid sequence: CASSRQGMNTEAFF.

This rearrangement joins TRBV2 to TRBJ2-3; the D is unclear. V shed 4 bases and J shed 0 bases, with 14 bases lying between them. The CDR3 covers 16 residues. Germline CDR1 is SNHLY and CDR2 is FYNNEI. As DNA, the CDR3 is TGTGCCAGCAGTGTCTCGGGTCCCCTTAGCACAGATACGCAGTATTTT. Translating gives CASSVSGPLSTDTQYF.

This clone was detected only once. This chain links TRBV2 with TRBJ1-1, with 8 bases fitting TRBD1. This CDR3 has 14 residues. V lost 11 bases to trimming and J lost 1 base; unmatched junction nucleotides: 9. CDR1 and CDR2 from the germline V gene are SNHLY and FYNNEI. DNA of the CDR3: TGTGCCGGTGAGGCCGGGACAGGGAACACTGAAGCTTTCTTT. This sequence encodes CAGEAGTGNTEAFF.